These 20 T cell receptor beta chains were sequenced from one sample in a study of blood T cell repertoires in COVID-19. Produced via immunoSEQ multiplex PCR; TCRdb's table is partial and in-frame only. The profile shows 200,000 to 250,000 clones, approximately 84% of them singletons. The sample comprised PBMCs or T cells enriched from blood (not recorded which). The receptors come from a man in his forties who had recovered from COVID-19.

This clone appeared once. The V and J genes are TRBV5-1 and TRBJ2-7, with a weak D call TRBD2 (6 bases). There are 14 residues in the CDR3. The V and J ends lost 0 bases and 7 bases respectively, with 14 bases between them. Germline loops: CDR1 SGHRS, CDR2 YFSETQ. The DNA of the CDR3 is TGCGCCAGCAGCTTGGATGGATCAGGGAGGGAGCAGTACTTC. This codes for CASSLDGSGREQYF. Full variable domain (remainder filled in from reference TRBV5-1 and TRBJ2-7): KAGVTQTPRYLIKTRGQQVTLSCSPISGHRSVSWYQQTPGQGLQFLFEYFSETQRNKGNFPGRFSGRQFSNSRSEMNVSTLELGDSALYLCASSLDGSGREQYFGPGTRLTVT.

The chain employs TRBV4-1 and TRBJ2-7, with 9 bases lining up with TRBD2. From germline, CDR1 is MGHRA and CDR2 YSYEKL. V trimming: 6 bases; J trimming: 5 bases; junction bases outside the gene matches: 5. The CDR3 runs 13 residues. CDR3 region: CASRASGTDEQYF. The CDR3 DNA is TGCGCCAGCAGGGCTAGCGGGACTGACGAGCAGTACTTC.

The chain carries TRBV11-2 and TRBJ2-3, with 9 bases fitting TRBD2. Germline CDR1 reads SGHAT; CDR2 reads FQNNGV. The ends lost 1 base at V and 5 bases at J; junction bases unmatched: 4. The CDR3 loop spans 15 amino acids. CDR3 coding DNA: TGTGCCAGCAGCTTAGGGCGGGGGGGCTTAGATACGCAGTATTTT. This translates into CASSLGRGGLDTQYF.

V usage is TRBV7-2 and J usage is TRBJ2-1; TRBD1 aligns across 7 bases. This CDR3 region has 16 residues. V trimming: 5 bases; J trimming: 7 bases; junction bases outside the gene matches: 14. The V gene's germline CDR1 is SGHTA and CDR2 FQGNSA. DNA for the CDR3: TGTGCCAGCAGCCTCTATCCCGGGACAGTTTTGAATGAGCAGTTCTTC. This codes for CASSLYPGTVLNEQFF.

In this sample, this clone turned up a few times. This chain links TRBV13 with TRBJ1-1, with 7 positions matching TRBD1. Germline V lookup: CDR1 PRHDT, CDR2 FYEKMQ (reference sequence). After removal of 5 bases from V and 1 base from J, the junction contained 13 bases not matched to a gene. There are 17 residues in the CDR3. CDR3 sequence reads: CASSHIKKTGRNTEAFF. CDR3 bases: TGTGCCAGCAGCCACATTAAAAAGACAGGGAGGAACACTGAAGCTTTCTTT.

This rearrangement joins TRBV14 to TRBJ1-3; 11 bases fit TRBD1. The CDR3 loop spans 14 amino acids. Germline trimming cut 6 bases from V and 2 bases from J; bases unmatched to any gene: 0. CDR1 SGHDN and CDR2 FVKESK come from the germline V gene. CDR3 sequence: CASRGQGAGNTIYF. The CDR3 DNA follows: TGTGCCAGCAGGGGACAGGGGGCTGGAAACACCATATATTTT.

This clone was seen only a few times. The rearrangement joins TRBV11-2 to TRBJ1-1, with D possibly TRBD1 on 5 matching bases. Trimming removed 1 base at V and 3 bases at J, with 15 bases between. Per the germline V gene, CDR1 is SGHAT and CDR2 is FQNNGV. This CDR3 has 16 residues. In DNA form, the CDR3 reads TGTGCCAGCAGCTTAGGCCGGGGCCCGGGGGACACTGAAGCTTTCTTT. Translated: CASSLGRGPGDTEAFF.

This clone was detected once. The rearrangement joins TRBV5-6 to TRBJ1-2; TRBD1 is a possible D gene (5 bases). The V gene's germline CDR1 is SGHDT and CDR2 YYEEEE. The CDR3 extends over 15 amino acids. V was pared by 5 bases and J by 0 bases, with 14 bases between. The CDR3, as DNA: TGTGCCAGCAGGACAACAGGTGATTCTAACTATGGCTACACCTTC. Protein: CASRTTGDSNYGYTF.

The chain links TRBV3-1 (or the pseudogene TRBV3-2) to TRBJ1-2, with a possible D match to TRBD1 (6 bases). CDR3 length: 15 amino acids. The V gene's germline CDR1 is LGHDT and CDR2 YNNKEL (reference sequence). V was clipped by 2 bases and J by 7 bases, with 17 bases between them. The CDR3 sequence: CASSQSAGDGGGYTF. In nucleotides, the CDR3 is TGTGCCAGCAGCCAAAGTGCAGGGGATGGGGGTGGCTACACCTTC.

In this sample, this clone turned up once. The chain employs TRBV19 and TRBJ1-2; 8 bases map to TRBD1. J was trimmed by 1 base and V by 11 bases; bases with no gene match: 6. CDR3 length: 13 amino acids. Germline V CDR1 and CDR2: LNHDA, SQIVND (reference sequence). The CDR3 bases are TGTGCCGTTCAGGGGGCGCGTAACTATGGCTACACCTTC. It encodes CAVQGARNYGYTF.

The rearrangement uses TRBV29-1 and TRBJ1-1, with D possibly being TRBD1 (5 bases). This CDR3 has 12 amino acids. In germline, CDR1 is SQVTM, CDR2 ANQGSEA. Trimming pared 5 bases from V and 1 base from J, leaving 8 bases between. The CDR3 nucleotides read TGCAGCGTTTTAAGGGGGAACACTGAAGCTTTCTTT. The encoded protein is CSVLRGNTEAFF.

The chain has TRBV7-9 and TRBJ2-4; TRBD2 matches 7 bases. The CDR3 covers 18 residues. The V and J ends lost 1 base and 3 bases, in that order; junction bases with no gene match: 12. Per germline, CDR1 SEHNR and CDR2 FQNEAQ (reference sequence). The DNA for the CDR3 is TGTGCCAGCAGCTTAGTAGGTGGCGGACTAGTAATCAAAAACATTCAGTACTTC. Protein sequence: CASSLVGGGLVIKNIQYF.

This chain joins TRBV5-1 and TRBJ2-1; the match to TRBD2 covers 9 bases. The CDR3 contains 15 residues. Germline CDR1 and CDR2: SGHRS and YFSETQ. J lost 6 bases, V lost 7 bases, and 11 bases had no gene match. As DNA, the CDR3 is TGCGCCAGCTCGAGGGCGGGGGGGCAGGTCAATGAGCAGTTCTTC. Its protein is CASSRAGGQVNEQFF. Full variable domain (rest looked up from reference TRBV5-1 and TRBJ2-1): KAGVTQTPRYLIKTRGQQVTLSCSPISGHRSVSWYQQTPGQGLQFLFEYFSETQRNKGNFPGRFSGRQFSNSRSEMNVSTLELGDSALYLCASSRAGGQVNEQFFGPGTRLTVL.

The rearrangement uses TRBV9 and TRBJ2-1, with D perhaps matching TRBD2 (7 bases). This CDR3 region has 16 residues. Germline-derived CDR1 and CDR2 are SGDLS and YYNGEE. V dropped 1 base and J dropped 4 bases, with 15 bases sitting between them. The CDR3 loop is CASSVQGGGLYNEQFF. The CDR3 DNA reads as TGTGCCAGCAGCGTACAAGGCGGGGGCCTGTACAATGAGCAGTTCTTC.

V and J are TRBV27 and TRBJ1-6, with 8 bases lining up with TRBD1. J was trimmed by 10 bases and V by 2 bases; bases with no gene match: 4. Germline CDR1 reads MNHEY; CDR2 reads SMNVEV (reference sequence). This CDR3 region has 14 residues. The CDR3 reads CASSLGQGGSPLHF. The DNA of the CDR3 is TGTGCCAGCAGTTTAGGACAGGGAGGGTCACCCCTCCACTTT.

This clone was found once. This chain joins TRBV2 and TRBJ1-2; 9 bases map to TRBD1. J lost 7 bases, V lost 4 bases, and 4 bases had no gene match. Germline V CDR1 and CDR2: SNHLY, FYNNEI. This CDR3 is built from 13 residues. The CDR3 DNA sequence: TGTGCCAGCAGTGCCGGGACAGGGTTTGGCTACACCTTC. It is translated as CASSAGTGFGYTF.

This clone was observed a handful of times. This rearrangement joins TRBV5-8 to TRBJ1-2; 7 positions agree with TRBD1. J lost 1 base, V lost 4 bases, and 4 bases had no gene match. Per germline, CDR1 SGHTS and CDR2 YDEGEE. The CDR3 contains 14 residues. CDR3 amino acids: CASSGNRGNYGYTF. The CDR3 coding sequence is TGTGCCAGCAGCGGAAACAGGGGTAACTATGGCTACACCTTC.

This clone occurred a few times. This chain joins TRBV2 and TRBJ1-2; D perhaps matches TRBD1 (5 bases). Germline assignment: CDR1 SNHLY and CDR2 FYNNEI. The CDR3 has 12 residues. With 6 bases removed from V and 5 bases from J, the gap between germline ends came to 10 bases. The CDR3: CASSDDSYGYTF. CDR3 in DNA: TGTGCCAGCAGCGACGACAGTTATGGCTACACCTTC.

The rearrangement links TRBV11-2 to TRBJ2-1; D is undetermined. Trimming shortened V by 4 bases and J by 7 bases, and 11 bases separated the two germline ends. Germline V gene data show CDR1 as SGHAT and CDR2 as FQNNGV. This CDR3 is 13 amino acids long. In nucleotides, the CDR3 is TGTGCCAGCAGCTCCCGAGGCTGGAATGAGCAGTTCTTC. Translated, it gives CASSSRGWNEQFF.

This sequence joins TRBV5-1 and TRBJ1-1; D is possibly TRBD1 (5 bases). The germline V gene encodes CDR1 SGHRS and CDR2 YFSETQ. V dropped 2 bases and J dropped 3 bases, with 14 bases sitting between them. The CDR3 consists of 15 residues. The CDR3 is CASSLWGDTDTEAFF. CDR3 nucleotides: TGCGCCAGCAGCTTATGGGGGGATACCGACACTGAAGCTTTCTTT.